This T cell receptor beta chain derives from a study of PD-L1 blockade in urothelial cancer. At the level of the study: Between 0 and 3 chemotherapy regimens preceded treatment for each patient.

A total of 1 to 8 samples per patient were collected pretreatment and on-treatment. Measured with immunoSEQ multiplex PCR; TCRdb has only the in-frame clones, and not every one. In the table there are tens of thousands of clones, around 82% of which are singletons. Germline V CDR1 and CDR2: LNHNV, YYDKDF (reference sequence). Losses at the gene ends were 0 bases for V and 2 bases for J; bases not matched to a gene: 7. The CDR3 is 19 amino acids. The material sequenced was PBMCs, taken around atezolizumab (anti-PD-L1) treatment. The V and J genes are TRBV15 and TRBJ2-4, with TRBD2 matching 13 bases. The TCR comes from a man aged 65 to 79 with urothelial cancer. For the CDR3, the DNA is TGTGCCACCAGCAGAGATACTAGCGGGAGGGCCGGGACCAAAAACATTCAGTACTTC. Translating it yields CATSRDTSGRAGTKNIQYF.